The clone carrying this T cell receptor beta chain is a singleton in its sample. This sample stems from a study of shared clonotypes between healthy human individuals. Naivety among CD8 cells was defined by CD45RO negativity and positive CCR7 selection, thereby excluding terminally differentiated effector memory CD45RA+ cells. Donation came from healthy HIV-negative adults that had no recent acute infections or vaccinations. The ends were cut back, 2 bases at V and 5 bases at J, with 12 bases in the middle. This CDR3 is built from 14 residues. CDR1 and CDR2 (germline): MNHEY, SMNVEV (reference sequence). TCRdb's copy holds only in-frame clones and misses some; the assay was immunoSEQ multiplex PCR. The repertoire has about 680,000 clones, around 90% of them found once; the top ten carry approximately 24%.

The rearrangement links TRBV27 to TRBJ1-2, with D tentatively TRBD1 (6 bases). The sequence was obtained from a man aged 25-45 years in good health. The sequencing input was naive CD8+ T cells sorted from blood. CDR3 region: CASSLQGGGYGYTF. CDR3 in DNA: TGTGCCAGCAGTTTACAGGGAGGGGGGTATGGCTACACCTTC.